These 8 T cell receptor beta chains share one sample of origin, sequenced in a study of neurological immune-mediated disorders. The time point is: longitudinal time-point 2. TCRdb analysed the 5' RACE reads with MiXCR anew, one entry per CDR3 protein. The sample records about 80,000 distinct CDR3 sequences, 5% to 6.5% being singletons. Sequencing was done on a sample of PBMCs. The receptors stem from a woman in her fifties or sixties with multiple sclerosis.

This clonotype was seen ten or more times. This rearrangement joins TRBV20-1 to TRBJ2-3, with D uncertain. CDR3 length equals 16 residues. Germline V gives CDR1 DFQATT, CDR2 SNEGSKA (reference sequence). The V end lost 2 bases, the J end lost 5 bases, and 20 bases lay between the germline ends. CDR3 nucleotide sequence: TGCAGTGCTAGATCCCGTCTCCGGGTGTCAGGAGATACGCAGTATTTT. This gives the protein CSARSRLRVSGDTQYF.

This clonotype was counted a few times. V usage is TRBV11-2 and J usage is TRBJ2-3, with D possibly being TRBD2 (6 bases). The CDR3 is 19 residues long. The germline gives CDR1 SGHAT, CDR2 FQNNGV. V dropped 5 bases and J dropped 10 bases, with 34 bases sitting between them. The CDR3: CASSPPTAPGLAEGWAQYF. DNA for the CDR3: TGTGCCAGCAGCCCACCGACGGCTCCGGGACTGGCCGAAGGGTGGGCGCAGTATTTT.

At least ten counts were recorded for this clonotype. CDR3 sequence reads: CASRRQGEGYGYTF. CDR3 DNA sequence: TGTGCCAGCAGGAGACAGGGAGAAGGCTATGGCTACACCTTC. This chain uses TRBV12-3 or TRBV12-4 with TRBJ1-2; 7 nucleotides line up with TRBD1. The trim removed 6 bases at V and 4 bases at J, leaving 8 bases unmatched. CDR3 length: 14 residues.

The chain combines TRBV11-3 with TRBJ2-1; 7 nucleotides match TRBD1. Unmatched junction bases numbered 11, after V lost 5 bases and J lost 4 bases. The CDR3 loop spans 16 amino acids. Germline CDR1 and CDR2: SGHNT and YENEEA. CDR3 in DNA: TGTGCCAGCAGCCCCAATGAGGGGGCGAGTTACAATGAGCAGTTCTTC. Translated, it gives CASSPNEGASYNEQFF.

This clonotype has only a few counts. CDR3 nucleotide sequence: TGTGCCAGCAGTTACCCGGGGACTAGCGGGTACAATGAGCAGTTCTTC. It is translated as CASSYPGTSGYNEQFF. The J gene is TRBJ2-1, the V gene TRBV6-2 or TRBV6-3; the match to TRBD2 covers 12 bases. Losses at the gene ends were 2 bases for V and 4 bases for J; bases not matched to a gene: 3. CDR1 is MNHEY and CDR2 is SVGEGT in the germline V gene. The CDR3 totals 16 residues.

This clonotype showed up just a few times. The chain is built from TRBV6-6 and TRBJ2-1, with 9 bases aligning to TRBD2. Germline loops: CDR1 MNHNY, CDR2 SVGAGI (reference sequence). This CDR3 is 15 amino acids long. With V trimmed by 6 bases and J by 0 bases, 3 bases remained unmatched. The chain's CDR3 is CASRLAGSSYNEQFF. The CDR3 DNA sequence: TGTGCCAGCAGGCTAGCGGGGAGCTCCTACAATGAGCAGTTCTTC.

This clonotype was detected ten times or more. The CDR3 protein is CASSSTPKGEQFF. CDR3 coding DNA: TGCGCCAGCAGCTCGACTCCTAAGGGTGAGCAGTTCTTC. The chain carries TRBV5-1 and TRBJ2-1; D not certain. The length of the CDR3 is 13 residues. V was clipped by 3 bases and J by 9 bases, with 13 bases between them. Germline V CDR1 and CDR2: SGHRS, YFSETQ. The full variable domain, its missing parts supplied by reference TRBV5-1 and TRBJ2-1, is KAGVTQTPRYLIKTRGQQVTLSCSPISGHRSVSWYQQTPGQGLQFLFEYFSETQRNKGNFPGRFSGRQFSNSRSEMNVSTLELGDSALYLCASSSTPKGEQFFGPGTRLTVL.

This clonotype was found many times. The V and J genes are TRBV5-5 and TRBJ1-5; weak D call: TRBD1 (5 bases). CDR3 length: 14 amino acids. V lost 2 bases and J 7 bases, leaving 13 bases between the germline ends. CDR1 SGHKS and CDR2 YYEKEE come from the germline V gene (reference sequence). The CDR3 nucleotides read TGTGCCAGCAGCTTTGAGGGGCGGGGGCAGCCCCAGCATTTT. Amino acids: CASSFEGRGQPQHF. The complete variable domain, with remaining parts taken from reference TRBV5-5 and TRBJ1-5, reads DAGVTQSPTHLIKTRGQQVTLRCSPISGHKSVSWYQQVLGQGPQFIFQYYEKEERGRGNFPDRFSARQFPNYSSELNVNALLLGDSALYLCASSFEGRGQPQHFGDGTRLSIL.